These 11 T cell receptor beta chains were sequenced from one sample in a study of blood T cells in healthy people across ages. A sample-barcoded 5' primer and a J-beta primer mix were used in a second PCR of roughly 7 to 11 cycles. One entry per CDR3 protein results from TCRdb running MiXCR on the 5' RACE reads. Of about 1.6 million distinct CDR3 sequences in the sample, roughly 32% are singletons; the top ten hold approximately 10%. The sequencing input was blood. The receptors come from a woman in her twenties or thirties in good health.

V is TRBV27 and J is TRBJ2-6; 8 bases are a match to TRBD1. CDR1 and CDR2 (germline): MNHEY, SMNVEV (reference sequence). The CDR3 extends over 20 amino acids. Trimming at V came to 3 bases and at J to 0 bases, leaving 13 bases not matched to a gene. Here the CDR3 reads CASSFRGRVGIYSGANVLTF. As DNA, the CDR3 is TGTGCCAGCAGTTTCAGGGGGCGAGTAGGCATATACTCTGGGGCCAACGTCCTGACTTTC.

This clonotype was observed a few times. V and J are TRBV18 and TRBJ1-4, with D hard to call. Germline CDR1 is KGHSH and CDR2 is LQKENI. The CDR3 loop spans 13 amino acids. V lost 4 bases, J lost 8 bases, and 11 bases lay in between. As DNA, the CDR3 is TGTGCCAGCTCACTCTCCGGTAACGAAAAACTGTTTTTT. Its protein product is CASSLSGNEKLFF.

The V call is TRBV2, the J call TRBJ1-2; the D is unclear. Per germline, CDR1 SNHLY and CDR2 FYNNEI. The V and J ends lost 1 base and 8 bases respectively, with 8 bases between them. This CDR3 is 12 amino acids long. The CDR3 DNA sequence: TGTGCCAGCAGTGAAGAAAGGTTGGGCTACACCTTC. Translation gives CASSEERLGYTF.

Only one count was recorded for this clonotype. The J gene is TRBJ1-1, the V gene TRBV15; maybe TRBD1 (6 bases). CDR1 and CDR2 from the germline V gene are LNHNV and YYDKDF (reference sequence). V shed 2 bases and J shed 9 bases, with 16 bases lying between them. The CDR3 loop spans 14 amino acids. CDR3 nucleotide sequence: TGTGCCACCAGCAGACCAGATCGGGGGCCCCAAGCTTTCTTT. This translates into CATSRPDRGPQAFF.

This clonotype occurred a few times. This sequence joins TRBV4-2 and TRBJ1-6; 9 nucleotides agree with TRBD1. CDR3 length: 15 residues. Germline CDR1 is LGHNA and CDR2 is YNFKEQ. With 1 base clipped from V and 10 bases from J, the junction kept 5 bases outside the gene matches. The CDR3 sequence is CASSQGDRERSPLHF. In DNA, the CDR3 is TGTGCCAGCAGCCAAGGGGACAGGGAGCGGTCACCCCTCCACTTT.

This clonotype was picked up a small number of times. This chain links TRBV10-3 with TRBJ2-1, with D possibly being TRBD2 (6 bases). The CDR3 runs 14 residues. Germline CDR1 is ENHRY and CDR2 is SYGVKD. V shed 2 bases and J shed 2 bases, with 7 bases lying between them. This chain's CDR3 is CAISEAGPYNEQFF. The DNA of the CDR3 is TGTGCCATCAGTGAGGCGGGACCCTACAATGAGCAGTTCTTC.

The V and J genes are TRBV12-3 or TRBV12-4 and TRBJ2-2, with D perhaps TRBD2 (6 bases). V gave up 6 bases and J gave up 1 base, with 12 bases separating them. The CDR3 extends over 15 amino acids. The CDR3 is CASRAGTLNTGELFF. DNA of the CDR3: TGTGCCAGCAGGGCCGGGACTTTGAACACCGGGGAGCTGTTTTTT.

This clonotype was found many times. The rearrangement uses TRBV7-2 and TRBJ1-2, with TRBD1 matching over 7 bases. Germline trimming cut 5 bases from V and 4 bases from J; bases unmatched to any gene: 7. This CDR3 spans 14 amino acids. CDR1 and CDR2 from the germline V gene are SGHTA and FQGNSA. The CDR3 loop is CASSLDRSIYGYTF. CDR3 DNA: TGTGCCAGCAGCCTGGACAGGAGTATCTATGGCTACACCTTC.

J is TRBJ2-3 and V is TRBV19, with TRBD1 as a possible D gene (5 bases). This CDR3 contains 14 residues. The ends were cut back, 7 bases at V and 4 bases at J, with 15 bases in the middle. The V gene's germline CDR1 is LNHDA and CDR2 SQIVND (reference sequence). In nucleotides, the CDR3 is TGTGCCAGTAAGGTCCAGGGCGTGGCAGATACGCAGTATTTT. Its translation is CASKVQGVADTQYF.

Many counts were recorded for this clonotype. The chain's CDR3 is CASSMTSGSTDTQYF. CDR3 sequence (DNA): TGTGCCAGCAGCATGACTAGCGGATCCACAGATACGCAGTATTTT. This chain uses TRBV5-5 with TRBJ2-3; TRBD2 matches at 9 bases. The ends lost 4 bases at V and 2 bases at J; junction bases unmatched: 5. The V gene's germline CDR1 is SGHKS and CDR2 YYEKEE (reference sequence). The CDR3 extends over 15 amino acids.

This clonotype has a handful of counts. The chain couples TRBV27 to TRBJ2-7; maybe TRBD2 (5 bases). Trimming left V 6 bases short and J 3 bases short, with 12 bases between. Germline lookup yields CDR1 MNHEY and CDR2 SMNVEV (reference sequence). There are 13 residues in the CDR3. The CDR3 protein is CASRDSARYEQYF. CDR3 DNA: TGTGCCAGCAGGGATAGCGCCCGCTACGAGCAGTACTTC.